The present TCR beta chain was sequenced within a study of control samples from healthy donors and cancer patients. Trimming cost V 4 bases and J 6 bases; bases outside gene matches: 9. Germline V gene sequence: CDR1 MNHEY, CDR2 SVGEGT. The CDR3 covers 15 residues. Assay used: immunoSEQ multiplex PCR; TCRdb lists only in-frame clones, some missing. Seen here are about 100,000 clones, about 90% observed once, and the top ten hold 15% to 20%. This TCR derives from a woman between 50 and 59 years old in good health. The chain links TRBV6-2 or TRBV6-3 to TRBJ2-1, with 7 bases identical to TRBD1. Material: blood. CDR3 nucleotides: TGTGCCAGCAGTTTATACCCCGACAGGGCCAATGAGCAGTTCTTC. This encodes CASSLYPDRANEQFF.